This T cell receptor (beta chain) was captured by sequencing in a study of blood T cells in healthy people across ages. As concerns this clonotype: This could be a read error, since a much larger clone is one nucleotide away.

V was clipped by 6 bases and J by 5 bases, with 13 bases between them. The CDR3 is made up of 14 amino acids. From germline, CDR1 is MNHEY and CDR2 SVGAGI. A sample-barcoded 5' primer and a J-beta primer mix were used in a second PCR of roughly 6 to 11 cycles. TCRdb itself ran the 5' RACE reads through MiXCR, one entry per CDR3 protein. The sample shows roughly 650,000 distinct CDR3 sequences, about 32% of them seen only once. The source is an elderly woman in good health. What was sequenced was blood. This chain connects TRBV6-5 to TRBJ1-4; possibly TRBD1 for D (5 bases). CDR3 sequence: CASRSQGGNEKLFF. The DNA for the CDR3 is TGTGCCAGCAGGTCCCAGGGTGGGAATGAAAAACTGTTTTTT.